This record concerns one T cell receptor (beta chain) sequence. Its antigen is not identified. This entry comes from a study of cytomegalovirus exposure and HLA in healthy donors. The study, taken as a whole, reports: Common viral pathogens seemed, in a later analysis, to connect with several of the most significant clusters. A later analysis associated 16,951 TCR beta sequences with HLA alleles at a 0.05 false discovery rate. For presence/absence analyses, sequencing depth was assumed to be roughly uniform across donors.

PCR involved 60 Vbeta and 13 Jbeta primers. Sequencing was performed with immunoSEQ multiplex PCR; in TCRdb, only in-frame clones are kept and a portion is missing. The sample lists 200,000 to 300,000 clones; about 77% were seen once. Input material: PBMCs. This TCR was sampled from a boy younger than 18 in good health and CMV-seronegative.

The CDR3 region is CASSPDSLTNEQFF. The DNA of the CDR3 is TGTGCCAGCAGCCCGGACAGTTTGACCAATGAGCAGTTCTTC. V usage is TRBV11-2 and J usage is TRBJ2-1; D perhaps matches TRBD1 (6 bases). V was shortened by 5 bases and J by 6 bases, with 14 bases between the two germline ends. There are 14 residues in the CDR3. Per the germline V gene, CDR1 is SGHAT and CDR2 is FQNNGV. Drawing the rest from reference TRBV11-2 and TRBJ2-1, the complete variable domain is EAGVAQSPRYKIIEKRQSVAFWCNPISGHATLYWYQQILGQGPKLLIQFQNNGVVDDSQLPKDRFSAERLKGVDSTLKIQPAKLEDSAVYLCASSPDSLTNEQFFGPGTRLTVL.